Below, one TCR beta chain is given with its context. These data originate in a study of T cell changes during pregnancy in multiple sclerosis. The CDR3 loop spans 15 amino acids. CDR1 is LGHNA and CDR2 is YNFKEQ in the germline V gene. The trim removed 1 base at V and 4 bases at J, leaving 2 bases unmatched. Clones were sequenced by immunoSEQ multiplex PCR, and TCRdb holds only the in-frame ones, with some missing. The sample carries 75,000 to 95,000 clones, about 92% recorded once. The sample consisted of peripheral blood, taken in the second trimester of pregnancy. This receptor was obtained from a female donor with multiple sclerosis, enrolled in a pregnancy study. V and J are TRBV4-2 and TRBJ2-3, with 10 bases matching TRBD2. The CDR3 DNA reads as TGTGCCAGCAGCCAAGTTAGCGGGGGGCCAGATACGCAGTATTTT. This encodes CASSQVSGGPDTQYF.